A single sample gave rise to the 20 T cell receptor beta chains below, sequenced in a study of blood T cell repertoires in COVID-19. Data came from immunoSEQ multiplex PCR; TCRdb stores just in-frame clones and leaves some out. The sample comprises around 300,000 clones, roughly nine tenths of which are singletons, and approximately 2% rests with the top ten. Material: peripheral blood. Receptors were obtained from a woman younger than 45 with COVID-19, enrolled during active disease.

This clone was seen only a few times. The CDR3 is CATSSSWDIVNYGYTF. CDR3 nucleotides: TGTGCCACCAGCAGTTCATGGGACATAGTAAACTATGGCTACACCTTC. The rearrangement uses TRBV15 and TRBJ1-2; TRBD1 might be the D (6 bases). The length of the CDR3 is 16 residues. The germline V gene has CDR1 LNHNV and CDR2 YYDKDF (reference sequence). V shed 3 bases and J shed 2 bases, with 16 bases lying between them.

J is TRBJ1-5 and V is TRBV12-5; D unclear. V was cut by 1 base and J by 8 bases, with 3 bases left in between. The CDR3 is 11 amino acids. Germline lookup yields CDR1 LGHNT and CDR2 FRNRAP. The CDR3 nucleotides read TGTGCTAGTGGTTTGGGAGAGCCCCAGCATTTT. Protein product: CASGLGEPQHF.

The V and J genes are TRBV5-4 and TRBJ1-2; no clear D gene. The CDR3 length is 16 residues. From germline, CDR1 is SGHNT and CDR2 YYREEE (reference sequence). Trimming cost V 0 bases and J 1 base, with 13 bases left between them. The CDR3 spells CASSLDGSALNYGYTF. CDR3 nucleotides: TGTGCCAGCAGCTTGGATGGCAGCGCCCTTAACTATGGCTACACCTTC.

The J gene is TRBJ2-1, the V gene TRBV5-4; 11 bases are a match to TRBD1. CDR1 SGHNT and CDR2 YYREEE come from the germline V gene (reference sequence). This CDR3 comprises 20 residues. With V trimmed by 0 bases and J by 0 bases, 11 bases remained unmatched. The CDR3 protein is CASSLVGFSGQGVSYNEQFF. DNA for the CDR3: TGTGCCAGCAGCTTGGTAGGATTTTCGGGACAGGGGGTCTCCTACAATGAGCAGTTCTTC.

As regards this clone: Compared with germline, one end of the junction differs, possibly owing to a read error. The chain recombines TRBV30 with TRBJ1-2, with 8 bases lining up with TRBD1. Looked up from germline, CDR1 is GTSNPN and CDR2 is SVGIG (reference sequence). This CDR3 has 13 residues. CDR3 protein: CAWSLVTGGPAAF. The CDR3 DNA sequence: TGTGCCTGGAGTCTCGTCACAGGGGGGCCTGCGGCATTC.

This CDR3 reads CASSQMSYGTSGSYEQYF. For the CDR3, the DNA is TGTGCCAGCAGCCAAATGAGTTACGGGACTAGCGGGAGTTACGAGCAGTACTTC. The chain carries TRBV4-2 and TRBJ2-7; 14 nucleotides agree with TRBD2. Germline trimming cut 2 bases from V and 4 bases from J; bases unmatched to any gene: 10. This CDR3 contains 18 residues. Germline V gene data show CDR1 as LGHNA and CDR2 as YNFKEQ.

This chain connects TRBV24-1 to TRBJ2-1; 12 nucleotides line up with TRBD2. From germline, CDR1 is KGHDR and CDR2 SFDVKD. Unmatched junction bases numbered 20, after V lost 1 base and J lost 5 bases. The CDR3 loop spans 22 amino acids. The CDR3 reads CATSDFRTSGNLGGLGNNEQFF. The CDR3, as DNA: TGTGCCACCAGTGATTTTCGGACTAGCGGGAATCTGGGGGGCCTCGGAAACAATGAGCAGTTCTTC.

The chain combines TRBV29-1 with TRBJ2-7, with 9 bases identical to TRBD1. The CDR3 length is 14 residues. CDR1 and CDR2 (germline): SQVTM, ANQGSEA. V gave up 1 base and J gave up 3 bases; unmatched junction bases: 4. Here the CDR3 reads CSVEGRTGDYEQYF. The CDR3 DNA reads as TGCAGCGTTGAAGGGAGGACAGGGGACTACGAGCAGTACTTC.

V and J are TRBV7-3 and TRBJ2-3, with TRBD2 matching 10 bases. This CDR3 region has 15 residues. With V trimmed by 6 bases and J by 1 base, 4 bases remained unmatched. Per germline, CDR1 SGHTA and CDR2 FQGTGA. This CDR3 is CASSYLAGGTDTQYF. The CDR3 coding sequence is TGTGCCAGCAGTTACCTAGCGGGGGGCACAGATACGCAGTATTTT.

The chain recombines TRBV18 with TRBJ2-3, with 10 nucleotides matching TRBD2. Germline values: CDR1 KGHSH, CDR2 LQKENI. The CDR3 is made up of 17 amino acids. With 3 bases clipped from V and 2 bases from J, the junction kept 8 bases outside the gene matches. The CDR3 region is CASSPLSSGSITDTQYF. DNA of the CDR3: TGTGCCAGCTCACCGTTATCTAGCGGGAGTATCACAGATACGCAGTATTTT.

The chain couples TRBV30 to TRBJ2-7; D call uncertain. Germline CDR1 GTSNPN, CDR2 SVGIG (reference sequence). This CDR3 contains 13 residues. Trimming took 4 bases from V and 0 from J, leaving 10 bases between them. The CDR3 spells CAWTSGSSYEQYF. In nucleotides, the CDR3 is TGTGCCTGGACCTCAGGCAGCTCCTACGAGCAGTACTTC.

The chain is built from TRBV30 and TRBJ2-7, with D unclear. Looked up from germline, CDR1 is GTSNPN and CDR2 is SVGIG (reference sequence). The CDR3 sequence is 14 residues long. V lost 0 bases and J lost 7, with 16 bases in between. The CDR3: CAWSVLSPPREQYF. The CDR3 DNA is TGTGCCTGGAGTGTCCTGTCCCCGCCTCGGGAGCAGTACTTC.

The V call is TRBV15, the J call TRBJ1-1; D is unresolved. The CDR3 loop spans 15 amino acids. Per germline, CDR1 LNHNV and CDR2 YYDKDF (reference sequence). Trimming left V 0 bases short and J 0 bases short, with 8 bases between. For the CDR3, the DNA is TGTGCCACCAGCAGAGATGGGAGGATGAACACTGAAGCTTTCTTT. It codes for CATSRDGRMNTEAFF.

The rearrangement uses TRBV14 and TRBJ2-3; 10 bases align to TRBD2. V lost 6 bases to trimming and J lost 9 bases; unmatched junction nucleotides: 9. The germline gives CDR1 SGHDN, CDR2 FVKESK. This CDR3 is built from 14 residues. CDR3 region: CASRRLAGVGTQYF. CDR3 coding DNA: TGTGCCAGCAGAAGGCTAGCGGGAGTCGGGACGCAGTATTTT.

DNA for the CDR3: TGTGCCAGCAGCAAAGCGCAGCGGGGAGGCACAGATACGCAGTATTTT. It specifies CASSKAQRGGTDTQYF. This chain joins TRBV21-1 and TRBJ2-3; the table's D call TRBD2 went unverified against the DNA. TRBV21-1 is tagged as a pseudogene. The CDR3 loop spans 16 amino acids.

V gene TRBV10-1 combines with J gene TRBJ2-7; TRBD1 agrees at 7 bases. Germline values: CDR1 WNHNN, CDR2 SYGVQD (reference sequence). V lost 4 bases and J lost 3; bases outside the gene matches: 3. The CDR3 covers 13 residues. Written as DNA, the CDR3 is TGCGCCAGCAGTGGTCCAGGGGGCTACGAGCAGTACTTC. Protein product: CASSGPGGYEQYF.

This clone was detected only a few times. The genes are TRBV18 and TRBJ1-1, with D unclear. There are 14 residues in the CDR3. V shed 2 bases and J shed 1 base, with 8 bases lying between them. Looked up from germline, CDR1 is KGHSH and CDR2 is LQKENI. The CDR3 DNA is TGTGCCAGCTCACCATTGGGCAGGAACACTGAAGCTTTCTTT. Amino acid sequence: CASSPLGRNTEAFF.

DNA of the CDR3: TGTGCCACGAGGGCAGGACAGCTTTCACCCCTCCACTTT. This encodes CATRAGQLSPLHF. This rearrangement joins TRBV19 to TRBJ1-6; perhaps TRBD1 as D (6 bases). The germline V and J ends were trimmed by 10 bases and 9 bases, with 16 bases remaining between them. The CDR3 contains 13 residues. CDR1 is LNHDA and CDR2 is SQIVND in the germline V gene (reference sequence).

V and J are TRBV7-8 and TRBJ2-7; 10 bases match TRBD2. CDR1 and CDR2 (germline): SGHVS, FQNEAQ. Trimming removed 4 bases from V and 5 bases from J; junction bases left unmatched: 5. CDR3 size: 14 residues. The CDR3 DNA is TGTGCCAGCAGCTCCCAGGGACTAGCGAACGAGCAGTACTTC. This gives the protein CASSSQGLANEQYF.

A few counts support this clone. V and J are TRBV19 and TRBJ2-1; possible D gene TRBD1, 6 bases. V gave up 8 bases and J gave up 4 bases, with 12 bases separating them. Per the germline V gene, CDR1 is LNHDA and CDR2 is SQIVND (reference sequence). This CDR3 contains 13 residues. The CDR3 protein is CASQTGPYNEQFF. The CDR3, as DNA: TGTGCCAGTCAGACAGGTCCTTACAATGAGCAGTTCTTC.